This TCR beta chain was obtained from a study of cytomegalovirus exposure and HLA in healthy donors. In regard to this clone: What it recognizes is unknown.

Primers included in the PCR were 60 Vbeta and 13 Jbeta primers. Assay used: immunoSEQ multiplex PCR; TCRdb lists only in-frame clones, some missing. The sample shows around 93,000 clones, over 65% of them seen only once. Whole-study findings and limits: The classifier was said to identify cytomegalovirus status with high specificity and sensitivity.

The germline CDR1 and CDR2 sequences are SGHRS and YFSETQ. After removal of 4 bases from V and 2 bases from J, the junction contained 12 bases not matched to a gene. The CDR3 length is 17 residues. The sequencing input was PBMCs. The chain employs TRBV5-1 and TRBJ2-7, with TRBD1 matching 10 bases. The sequence came from a man in his forties or fifties in good health and CMV-seronegative. The CDR3 loop is CASSLEPGQGIPYEQYF. CDR3 in DNA: TGCGCCAGCAGCCTAGAGCCGGGACAGGGGATCCCCTACGAGCAGTACTTC.